Each of the 30 T cell receptor beta chains below was sequenced from the same sample in a study of T cell responses to AZD1222 COVID-19 vaccine (dated by TCRdb to the early 2020s). Libraries were prepared through the immunoSEQ multiplex PCR assay. In TCRdb, the immuneACCESS table is reduced to in-frame sequences with V and J assigned. These tables do not hold every clone; where another copy was compared, an unresolved V gene accounts for under half, and the others remain unexplained. This sample is represented by 90,000 to 150,000 clones; 70% to 90% of them were singletons. The leading ten clones occupy roughly 8.9% of the sample. Per the publication, the time point label means: baseline before first vaccination. The input for sequencing was peripheral blood, taken on day 0 of AZD1222 vaccination. These receptors came from an adult in good health.

The chain is built from TRBV7-8 and TRBJ2-1, with 15 bases matching TRBD2. V trimming: 3 bases; J trimming: 2 bases; junction bases outside the gene matches: 8. This CDR3 spans 19 amino acids. Per the germline V gene, CDR1 is SGHVS and CDR2 is FQNEAQ. CDR3 loop: CASSFAPGTSGRTYNEQFF. The CDR3 DNA follows: TGTGCCAGCAGCTTCGCACCCGGGACTAGCGGGAGGACCTACAATGAGCAGTTCTTC. The whole variable domain, remainder taken from reference TRBV7-8 and TRBJ2-1, is GAGVSQSPRYKVAKRGQDVALRCDPISGHVSLFWYQQALGQGPEFLTYFQNEAQLDKSGLPSDRFFAERPEGSVSTLKIQRTQQEDSAVYLCASSFAPGTSGRTYNEQFFGPGTRLTVL.

This clone has just one count. The J gene is TRBJ2-3, the V gene TRBV19, with TRBD2 as a possible D gene (7 bases). Trimming took off 5 bases at V and 5 bases at J, with 26 bases between the two ends. Germline V gives CDR1 LNHDA, CDR2 SQIVND (reference sequence). The CDR3 runs 18 residues. CDR3 nucleotides: TGTGCCAGTAGTCCCGACCGCTTTGCTAGCGGAGGGGGAGATACGCAGTATTTT. It encodes CASSPDRFASGGGDTQYF.

This clone was seen only once. The chain carries TRBV27 and TRBJ1-2; D may be TRBD1 (6 bases). V was clipped by 2 bases and J by 4 bases, with 11 bases between them. The CDR3 has 14 amino acids. The germline CDR1 and CDR2 sequences are MNHEY and SMNVEV (reference sequence). The CDR3 spells CASSLQTGLYGYTF. CDR3 sequence (DNA): TGTGCCAGCAGTTTACAGACAGGACTCTATGGCTACACCTTC.

The chain joins TRBV3-1 (or the pseudogene TRBV3-2) to TRBJ2-1; 9 bases map to TRBD2. The ends lost 2 bases at V and 6 bases at J; junction bases unmatched: 17. Germline CDR1 LGHDT, CDR2 YNNKEL (reference sequence). CDR3 length equals 19 residues. This CDR3 reads CASSQRGLQAGGPFNEQFF. The CDR3 DNA reads TGTGCCAGCAGCCAACGTGGTCTCCAAGCGGGAGGACCCTTCAATGAGCAGTTCTTC.

The CDR3 spells CASSQVGRGDGYTF. The CDR3 nucleotides are TGTGCCAGCAGCCAAGTTGGCAGGGGCGACGGCTACACCTTC. The chain carries TRBV3-1 (or the pseudogene TRBV3-2) and TRBJ1-2; perhaps TRBD1 as D (6 bases). The CDR3 contains 14 residues. The germline gives CDR1 LGHDT, CDR2 YNNKEL (reference sequence). V was trimmed by 1 base and J by 8 bases, leaving 14 bases between them.

V and J are TRBV5-1 and TRBJ1-4; D ambiguous. From germline, CDR1 is SGHRS and CDR2 YFSETQ. Deletions cut 5 bases from V and 0 bases from J, with 14 bases between. This CDR3 contains 16 residues. The CDR3 DNA reads TGCGCCAGCAGAAGTGGACTGATAGCAACTAATGAAAAACTGTTTTTT. Its protein is CASRSGLIATNEKLFF.

The V call is TRBV18, the J call TRBJ2-7; 8 bases align to TRBD2. From germline, CDR1 is KGHSH and CDR2 LQKENI. CDR3 length: 16 amino acids. The V gene end was trimmed by 0 bases and the J gene end by 5 bases; junction bases not matched to a gene: 9. The CDR3 sequence is CASSPPAGGEGNEQYF. CDR3 coding DNA: TGTGCCAGCTCACCACCGGCGGGGGGCGAAGGGAACGAGCAGTACTTC.

The genes are TRBV2 and TRBJ2-5; D not resolved. V lost 1 base and J 5 bases, leaving 2 bases between the germline ends. The CDR3 spans 11 residues. CDR1 is SNHLY and CDR2 is FYNNEI in the germline V gene. The CDR3 protein is CASSEEETQYF. In DNA form, the CDR3 reads TGTGCCAGCAGTGAAGAGGAGACCCAGTACTTC.

To note about this clone: Given a much more abundant clone one base away, this may be a read error. This sequence joins TRBV7-3 and TRBJ2-3, with D hard to call. The CDR3 consists of 12 residues. Trimming removed 1 base from V and 1 base from J, with 0 bases in between. Per germline, CDR1 SGHTA and CDR2 FQGTGA. The CDR3 loop reads CASSLSTDTQYF. CDR3 DNA: TGTGCCAGCAGCTTAAGCACAGATACGCAGTATTTT.

This chain joins TRBV7-2 and TRBJ1-5; 9 bases are shared with TRBD1. This CDR3 spans 15 amino acids. After removal of 5 bases from V and 5 bases from J, the junction contained 7 bases not matched to a gene. Looked up from germline, CDR1 is SGHTA and CDR2 is FQGNSA. CDR3 loop: CASSKPGQGHQPQHF. CDR3 DNA: TGTGCCAGCAGCAAACCGGGACAGGGTCATCAGCCCCAGCATTTT.

The chain uses TRBV11-2 and TRBJ2-7; D unresolved. Germline lookup yields CDR1 SGHAT and CDR2 FQNNGV. The length of the CDR3 is 12 residues. Deletions cut 5 bases from V and 3 bases from J, with 8 bases between. CDR3 loop: CASSPQDYEQYF. CDR3 nucleotide sequence: TGTGCCAGCAGCCCCCAGGACTACGAGCAGTACTTC.

This clone came up once. V and J are TRBV19 and TRBJ1-2; 11 positions match TRBD1. The CDR3 loop spans 15 amino acids. V lost 6 bases, J lost 7 bases, and 10 bases stayed unmatched. Germline V gene sequence: CDR1 LNHDA, CDR2 SQIVND (reference sequence). The CDR3 DNA sequence: TGTGCCAGTAGCAACCGCCGGACAGGGGGCGGTGGCTACACCTTC. It is translated as CASSNRRTGGGGYTF.

This clone has only a few counts. This chain uses TRBV29-1 with TRBJ1-3; TRBD1 aligns across 9 bases. This CDR3 region has 15 residues. In germline, CDR1 is SQVTM, CDR2 ANQGSEA. V shed 7 bases and J 3 bases; nucleotides not matched to a gene: 10. For the CDR3, the DNA is TGCAGCGCCCGGCCCGGGACAGGGATTGGAAACACCATATATTTT. This codes for CSARPGTGIGNTIYF.

The gene calls are TRBV6-5 and TRBJ1-5; 10 bases agree with TRBD1. Germline V lookup: CDR1 MNHEY, CDR2 SVGAGI. The ends lost 6 bases at V and 7 bases at J; junction bases unmatched: 9. The CDR3 length is 15 residues. The CDR3 DNA reads TGTGCCAGCAGCTCCGACAGGGGGCTTTGGCAGCCCCAGCATTTT. It specifies CASSSDRGLWQPQHF.

This sequence joins TRBV18 and TRBJ2-7; 10 bases align to TRBD1. The V gene end was trimmed by 1 base and the J gene end by 2 bases; junction bases not matched to a gene: 2. Germline V gene data show CDR1 as KGHSH and CDR2 as LQKENI. This CDR3 is 15 amino acids long. CDR3 loop: CASSPLGTGAYEQYF. CDR3 nucleotides: TGTGCCAGCTCACCACTGGGGACAGGGGCCTACGAGCAGTACTTC.

The chain employs TRBV6-5 and TRBJ1-6, with D possibly TRBD1 on 5 matching bases. The CDR3 contains 16 residues. The ends were cut back, 4 bases at V and 2 bases at J, with 12 bases in the middle. The germline CDR1 and CDR2 sequences are MNHEY and SVGAGI. The CDR3: CASSLFEGTYNSPLHF. The CDR3 coding sequence is TGTGCCAGCAGTTTGTTTGAGGGGACCTATAATTCACCCCTCCACTTT.

CDR3 sequence reads: CASSLRRWGTSTQETQYF. Written as DNA, the CDR3 is TGTGCCAGCAGCTTACGGAGGTGGGGCACCTCAACCCAAGAGACCCAGTACTTC. This sequence joins TRBV7-6 and TRBJ2-5; D tentatively fits TRBD1 or TRBD2 (5 bases each). V shed 2 bases and J shed 1 base, with 20 bases lying between them. The CDR3 is made up of 18 amino acids. Germline-derived CDR1 and CDR2 are SGHVS and FNYEAQ. Together with reference TRBV7-6 and TRBJ2-5, the CDR3 gives the full variable domain: GAGVSQSPRYKVTKRGQDVALRCDPISGHVSLYWYRQALGQGPEFLTYFNYEAQQDKSGLPNDRFSAERPEGSISTLTIQRTEQRDSAMYRCASSLRRWGTSTQETQYFGPGTRLLVL.

This chain links TRBV6-5 with TRBJ1-2, with TRBD1 matching 8 bases. Trimming at V came to 6 bases and at J to 2 bases, leaving 8 bases not matched to a gene. The CDR3 length is 15 residues. The germline V gene encodes CDR1 MNHEY and CDR2 SVGAGI. In DNA, the CDR3 is TGTGCCAGCAGAACCCGACAGGGGCGGAACTATGGCTACACCTTC. Translated: CASRTRQGRNYGYTF.

The rearrangement links TRBV5-4 to TRBJ2-1, with 9 bases matching TRBD2. CDR3 length: 17 amino acids. Germline V gives CDR1 SGHNT, CDR2 YYREEE (reference sequence). J was trimmed by 0 bases and V by 3 bases; bases with no gene match: 7. CDR3 region: CASSSPSGASSYNEQFF. Written as DNA, the CDR3 is TGTGCCAGCAGCTCGCCTAGCGGGGCAAGCTCCTACAATGAGCAGTTCTTC.

The CDR3 bases are TGTGCCAGCAGTTACTCCGGCGACAATTCTGGAAACACCATATATTTT. It is translated as CASSYSGDNSGNTIYF. V usage is TRBV6-5 and J usage is TRBJ1-3; D unresolved. Trimming took 0 bases from V and 1 from J, leaving 10 bases between them. This CDR3 contains 16 residues. Looked up from germline, CDR1 is MNHEY and CDR2 is SVGAGI.

This rearrangement joins TRBV10-1 to TRBJ2-1; D is ambiguous. Germline values: CDR1 WNHNN, CDR2 SYGVQD (reference sequence). The CDR3 runs 14 residues. V was shortened by 4 bases and J by 7 bases, with 14 bases between the two germline ends. The CDR3 is CASSGRPPRNEQFF. CDR3 DNA: TGCGCCAGCAGTGGGAGACCGCCTCGGAATGAGCAGTTCTTC.

V usage is TRBV15 and J usage is TRBJ1-2; a possible D gene is TRBD1 (6 bases). Germline V gene data show CDR1 as LNHNV and CDR2 as YYDKDF (reference sequence). The CDR3 consists of 12 residues. The germline V and J ends were trimmed by 4 bases and 3 bases, with 6 bases remaining between them. CDR3 protein: CATSTGDYGYTF. CDR3 in DNA: TGTGCCACCAGCACAGGGGACTATGGCTACACCTTC. Filled out from reference TRBV15 and TRBJ1-2, the complete variable domain reads DAMVIQNPRYQVTQFGKPVTLSCSQTLNHNVMYWYQQKSSQAPKLLFHYYDKDFNNEADTPDNFQSRRPNTSFCFLDIRSPGLGDTAMYLCATSTGDYGYTFGSGTRLTVV.

The CDR3 loop is CASSLEYGGSGNTIYF. CDR3 bases: TGCGCCAGCAGCTTGGAATACGGAGGGTCTGGAAACACCATATATTTT. This chain connects TRBV5-1 to TRBJ1-3; D is unresolved. The CDR3 sequence is 16 residues long. Germline V gene lookup returns CDR1 SGHRS and CDR2 YFSETQ. V lost 0 bases and J 1 base, leaving 11 bases between the germline ends.

The V and J genes are TRBV11-3 and TRBJ1-1; no clear D. This CDR3 has 13 residues. Germline CDR1 and CDR2: SGHNT and YENEEA. V shed 5 bases and J shed 8 bases, with 15 bases lying between them. The CDR3, as DNA: TGTGCCAGCAGCACGGGTGGAGGGAAGGAAGCTTTCTTT. Translating it yields CASSTGGGKEAFF.

The V gene is TRBV5-1, the J gene TRBJ1-2, with 12 bases fitting TRBD1. V lost 5 bases to trimming and J lost 8 bases; unmatched junction nucleotides: 13. The CDR3 length is 16 residues. Germline V CDR1 and CDR2: SGHRS, YFSETQ. DNA for the CDR3: TGCGCCAGCAGAGAGGAGGTTGGGACAGGGGGCGGCGGCTACACCTTC. Its protein product is CASREEVGTGGGGYTF.

V gene TRBV7-3 combines with J gene TRBJ1-2, with D maybe TRBD1 (5 bases). The CDR3 runs 16 residues. CDR1 SGHTA and CDR2 FQGTGA come from the germline V gene. The germline V and J ends were trimmed by 2 bases and 4 bases, with 17 bases remaining between them. CDR3 coding DNA: TGTGCCAGCAGCTTATCTGGGACGGACGGGGGCTATGGCTACACCTTC. Protein product: CASSLSGTDGGYGYTF. Full variable domain (remainder filled in from reference TRBV7-3 and TRBJ1-2): GAGVSQTPSNKVTEKGKYVELRCDPISGHTALYWYRQSLGQGPEFLIYFQGTGAADDSGLPNDRFFAVRPEGSVSTLKIQRTERGDSAVYLCASSLSGTDGGYGYTFGSGTRLTVV.

The rearrangement joins TRBV28 to TRBJ2-3, with a tentative D call TRBD2 (5 bases). Germline CDR1 and CDR2: MDHEN and SYDVKM. Trimming took 3 bases from V and 0 from J, leaving 10 bases between them. The CDR3 length is 15 residues. DNA of the CDR3: TGTGCCAGCAGTTTGCCCCGGACTAGCACAGATACGCAGTATTTT. Protein product: CASSLPRTSTDTQYF.

The V and J genes are TRBV5-5 and TRBJ2-3, with D hard to call. This CDR3 has 15 residues. Germline CDR1 reads SGHKS; CDR2 reads YYEKEE (reference sequence). The V and J ends lost 5 bases and 4 bases respectively, with 17 bases between them. In nucleotides, the CDR3 is TGTGCCAGCAGTTTGCATGGGCAGAGCCCAGATACGCAGTATTTT. Encoded protein: CASSLHGQSPDTQYF.

The gene calls are TRBV6-4 and TRBJ1-2; tentative D call: TRBD1 (6 bases). The germline V gene has CDR1 MRHNA and CDR2 SNTAGT. This CDR3 is 14 amino acids long. Between the trimmed V and J ends, which lost 2 bases and 7 bases, there was a span of 14 bases. The CDR3 region has the DNA TGTGCCAGCAGTGACGACAGGCTGGCGAGTGGCTACACCTTC. Translating gives CASSDDRLASGYTF.

The chain couples TRBV7-3 to TRBJ1-2, with D tentatively TRBD1 (6 bases). V was trimmed by 2 bases and J by 8 bases, leaving 12 bases between them. The length of the CDR3 is 13 residues. Looked up from germline, CDR1 is SGHTA and CDR2 is FQGTGA. CDR3 sequence reads: CASSLAGDGGYTF. CDR3 in DNA: TGTGCCAGCAGCTTAGCAGGGGATGGAGGCTACACCTTC.